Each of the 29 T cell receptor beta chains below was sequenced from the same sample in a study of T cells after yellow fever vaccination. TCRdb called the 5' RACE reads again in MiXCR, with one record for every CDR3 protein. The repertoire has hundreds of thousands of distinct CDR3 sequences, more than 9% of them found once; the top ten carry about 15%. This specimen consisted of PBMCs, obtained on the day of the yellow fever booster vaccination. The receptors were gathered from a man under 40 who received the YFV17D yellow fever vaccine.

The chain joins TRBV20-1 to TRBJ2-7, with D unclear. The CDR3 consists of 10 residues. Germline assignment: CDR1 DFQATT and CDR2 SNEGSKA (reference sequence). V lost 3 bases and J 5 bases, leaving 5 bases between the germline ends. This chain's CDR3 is CSASYHEQYF. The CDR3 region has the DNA TGCAGTGCTAGTTATCACGAGCAGTACTTC.

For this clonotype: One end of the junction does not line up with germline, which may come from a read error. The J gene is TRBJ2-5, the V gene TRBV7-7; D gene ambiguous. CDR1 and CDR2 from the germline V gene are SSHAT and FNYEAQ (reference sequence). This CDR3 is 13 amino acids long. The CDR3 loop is CASSAQVLETQYF. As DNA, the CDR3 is TGTGCTAGCAGCGCTCAAGTGCTAGAGACCCAGTACTTC.

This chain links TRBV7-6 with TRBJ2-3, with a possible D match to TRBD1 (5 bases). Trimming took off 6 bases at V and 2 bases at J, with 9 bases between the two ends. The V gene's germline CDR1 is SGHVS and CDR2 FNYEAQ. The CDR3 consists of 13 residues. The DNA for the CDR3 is TGTGCCAGCAGTAGCAGGGACACAGATACGCAGTATTTT. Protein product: CASSSRDTDTQYF.

The CDR3 here is CASSQDMGAAKNIQYF. The CDR3 nucleotides are TGCGCCAGCAGCCAGGACATGGGGGCGGCCAAAAACATTCAGTACTTC. The chain carries TRBV4-3 and TRBJ2-4; the D gene is possibly TRBD1 (6 bases). The CDR3 is made up of 16 amino acids. Germline CDR1 reads LGHNA; CDR2 reads YSLEER. V lost 3 bases to trimming and J lost 1 base, with 13 bases between them.

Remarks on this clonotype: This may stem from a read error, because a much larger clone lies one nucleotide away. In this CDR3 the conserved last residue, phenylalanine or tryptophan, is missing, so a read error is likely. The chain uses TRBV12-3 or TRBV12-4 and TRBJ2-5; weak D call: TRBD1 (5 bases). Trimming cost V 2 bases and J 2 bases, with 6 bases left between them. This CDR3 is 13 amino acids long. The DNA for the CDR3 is TGTGCCAGCAGTTTACAGGGTCAAGAGACCCAGTACTAC. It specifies CASSLQGQETQYY.

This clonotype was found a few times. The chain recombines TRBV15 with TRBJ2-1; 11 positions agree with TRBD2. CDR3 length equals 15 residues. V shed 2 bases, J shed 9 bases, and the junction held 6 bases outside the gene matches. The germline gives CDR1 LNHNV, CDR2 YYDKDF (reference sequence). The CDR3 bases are TGTGCCACCAGCAGAACACTAGCGGGAGATTTTGAGCAGTTCTTC. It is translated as CATSRTLAGDFEQFF.

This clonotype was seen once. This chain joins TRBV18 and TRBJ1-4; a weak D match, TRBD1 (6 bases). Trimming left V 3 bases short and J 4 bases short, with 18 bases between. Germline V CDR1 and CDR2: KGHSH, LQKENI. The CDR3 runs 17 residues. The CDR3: CASSPVIIQGYNEKLFF. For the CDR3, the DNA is TGTGCCAGCTCACCGGTTATCATACAGGGTTATAATGAAAAACTGTTTTTT.

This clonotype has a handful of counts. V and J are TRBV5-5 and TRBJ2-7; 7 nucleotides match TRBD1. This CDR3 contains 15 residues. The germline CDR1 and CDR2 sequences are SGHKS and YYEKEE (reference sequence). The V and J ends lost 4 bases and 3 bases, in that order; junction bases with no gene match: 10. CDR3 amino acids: CASSPRRDRDYEQYF. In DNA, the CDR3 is TGTGCCAGCAGCCCGAGACGGGACAGAGACTACGAGCAGTACTTC.

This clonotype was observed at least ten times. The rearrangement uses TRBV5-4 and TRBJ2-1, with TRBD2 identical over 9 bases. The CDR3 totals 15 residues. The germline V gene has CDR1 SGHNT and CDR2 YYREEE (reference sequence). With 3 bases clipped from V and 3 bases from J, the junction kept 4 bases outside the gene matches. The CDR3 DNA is TGTGCCAGCAGCTCCGGGACTAGCATCTACAATGAGCAGTTCTTC. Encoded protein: CASSSGTSIYNEQFF.

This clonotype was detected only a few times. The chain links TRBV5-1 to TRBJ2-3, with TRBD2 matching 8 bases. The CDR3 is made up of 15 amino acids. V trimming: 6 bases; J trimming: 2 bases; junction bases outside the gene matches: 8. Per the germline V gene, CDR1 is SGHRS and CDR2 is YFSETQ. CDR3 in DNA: TGCGCCAGCACCAGGGGTAGCGGGACCACAGATACGCAGTATTTT. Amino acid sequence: CASTRGSGTTDTQYF.

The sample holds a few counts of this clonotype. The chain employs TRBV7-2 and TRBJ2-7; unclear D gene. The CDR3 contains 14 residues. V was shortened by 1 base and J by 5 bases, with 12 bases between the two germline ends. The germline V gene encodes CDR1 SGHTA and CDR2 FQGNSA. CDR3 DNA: TGTGCCAGCAGCTTAGGGCCCCTGGCCCACGAGCAGTACTTC. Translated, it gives CASSLGPLAHEQYF. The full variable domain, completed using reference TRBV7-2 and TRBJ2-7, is GAGVSQSPSNKVTEKGKDVELRCDPISGHTALYWYRQSLGQGLEFLIYFQGNSAPDKSGLPSDRFSAERTGGSVSTLTIQRTQQEDSAVYLCASSLGPLAHEQYFGPGTRLTVT.

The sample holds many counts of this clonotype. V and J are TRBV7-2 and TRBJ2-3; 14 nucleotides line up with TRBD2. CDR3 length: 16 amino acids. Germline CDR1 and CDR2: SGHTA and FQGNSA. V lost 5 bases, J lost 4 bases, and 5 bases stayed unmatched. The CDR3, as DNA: TGTGCCAGCAGCCCAGGACTAGCGGGAGGACCAGATACGCAGTATTTT. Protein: CASSPGLAGGPDTQYF.

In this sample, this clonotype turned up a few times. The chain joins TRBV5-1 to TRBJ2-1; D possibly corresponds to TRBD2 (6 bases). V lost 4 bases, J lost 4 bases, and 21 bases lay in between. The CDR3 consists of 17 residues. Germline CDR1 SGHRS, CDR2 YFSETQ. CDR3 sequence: CASSEEPPGLLYNEQFF. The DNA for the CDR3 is TGCGCCAGCAGCGAGGAGCCACCGGGACTCCTTTACAATGAGCAGTTCTTC. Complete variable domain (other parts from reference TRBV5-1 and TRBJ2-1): KAGVTQTPRYLIKTRGQQVTLSCSPISGHRSVSWYQQTPGQGLQFLFEYFSETQRNKGNFPGRFSGRQFSNSRSEMNVSTLELGDSALYLCASSEEPPGLLYNEQFFGPGTRLTVL.

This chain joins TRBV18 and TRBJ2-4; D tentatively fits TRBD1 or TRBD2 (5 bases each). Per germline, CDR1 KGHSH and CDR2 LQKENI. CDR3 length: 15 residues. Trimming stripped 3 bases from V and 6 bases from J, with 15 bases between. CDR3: CASSPSDGAGNIQYF. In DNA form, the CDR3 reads TGTGCCAGCTCACCGTCCGACGGGGCTGGAAACATTCAGTACTTC.

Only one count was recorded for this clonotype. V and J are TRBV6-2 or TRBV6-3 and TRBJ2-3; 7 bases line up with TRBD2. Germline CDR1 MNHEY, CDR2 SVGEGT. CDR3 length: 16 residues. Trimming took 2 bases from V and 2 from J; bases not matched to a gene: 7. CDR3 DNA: TGTGCCAGCAGTTACATCCTAGCGGAAAACACAGATACGCAGTATTTT. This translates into CASSYILAENTDTQYF.

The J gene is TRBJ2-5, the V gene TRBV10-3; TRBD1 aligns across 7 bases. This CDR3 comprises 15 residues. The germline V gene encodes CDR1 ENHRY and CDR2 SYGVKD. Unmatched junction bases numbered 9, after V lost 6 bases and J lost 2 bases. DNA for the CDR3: TGTGCCATCAGCGTCTCGCCCAGGGGGCAAGAGACCCAGTACTTC. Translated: CAISVSPRGQETQYF.

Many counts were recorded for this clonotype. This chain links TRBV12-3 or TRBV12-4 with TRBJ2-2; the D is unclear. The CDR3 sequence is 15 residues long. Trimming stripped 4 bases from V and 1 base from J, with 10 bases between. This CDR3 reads CASSSRPVNTGELFF. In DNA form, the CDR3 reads TGTGCCAGCAGTTCCCGACCGGTGAACACCGGGGAGCTGTTTTTT.

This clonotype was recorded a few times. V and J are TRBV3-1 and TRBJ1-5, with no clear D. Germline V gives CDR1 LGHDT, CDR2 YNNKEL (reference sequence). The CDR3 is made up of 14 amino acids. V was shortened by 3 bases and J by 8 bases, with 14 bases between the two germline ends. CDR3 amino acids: CASSQAGGIEPQHF. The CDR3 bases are TGTGCCAGCAGCCAGGCAGGAGGAATTGAGCCCCAGCATTTT.

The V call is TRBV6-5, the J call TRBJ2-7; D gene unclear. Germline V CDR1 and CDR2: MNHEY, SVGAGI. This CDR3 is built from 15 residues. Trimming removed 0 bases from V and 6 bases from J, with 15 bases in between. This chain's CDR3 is CASSYSPVVMGEQYF. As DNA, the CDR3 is TGTGCCAGCAGTTACTCCCCTGTGGTAATGGGCGAGCAGTACTTC.

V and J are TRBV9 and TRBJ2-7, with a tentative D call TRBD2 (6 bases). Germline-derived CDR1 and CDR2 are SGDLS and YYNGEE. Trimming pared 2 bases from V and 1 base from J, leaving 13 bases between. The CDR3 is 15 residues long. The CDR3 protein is CASSVGGGLSYEQYF. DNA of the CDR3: TGTGCCAGCAGCGTTGGTGGAGGGTTGTCCTACGAGCAGTACTTC.

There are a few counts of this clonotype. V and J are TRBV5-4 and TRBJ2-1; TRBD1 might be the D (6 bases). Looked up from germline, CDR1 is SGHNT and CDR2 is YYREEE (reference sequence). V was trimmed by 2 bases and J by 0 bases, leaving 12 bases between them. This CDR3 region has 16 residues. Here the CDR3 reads CASSFGTKSSYNEQFF. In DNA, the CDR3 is TGTGCCAGCAGCTTTGGGACAAAGAGCTCCTACAATGAGCAGTTCTTC.

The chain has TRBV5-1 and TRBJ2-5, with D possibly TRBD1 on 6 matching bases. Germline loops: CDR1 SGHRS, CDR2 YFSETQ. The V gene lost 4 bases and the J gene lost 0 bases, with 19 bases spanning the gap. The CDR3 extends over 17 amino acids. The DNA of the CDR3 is TGCGCCAGCAGCCCACACCCCCCGGACAGTAACCAAGAGACCCAGTACTTC. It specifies CASSPHPPDSNQETQYF.

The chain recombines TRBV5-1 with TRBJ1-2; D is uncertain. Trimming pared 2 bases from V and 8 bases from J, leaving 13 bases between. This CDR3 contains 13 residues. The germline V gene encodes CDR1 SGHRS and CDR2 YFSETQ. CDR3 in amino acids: CASSFDVPNGYTF. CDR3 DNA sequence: TGCGCCAGCAGCTTCGACGTCCCTAACGGCTACACCTTC. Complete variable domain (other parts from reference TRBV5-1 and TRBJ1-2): KAGVTQTPRYLIKTRGQQVTLSCSPISGHRSVSWYQQTPGQGLQFLFEYFSETQRNKGNFPGRFSGRQFSNSRSEMNVSTLELGDSALYLCASSFDVPNGYTFGSGTRLTVV.

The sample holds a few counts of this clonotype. CDR3 DNA: TGTGCCAGCAGCCTCGGAACTCGACTAGATCGGCCGTATTTT. It translates to CASSLGTRLDRPYF. The gene calls are TRBV12-3 or TRBV12-4 and TRBJ2-3, with D possibly matching TRBD2 (6 bases). There are 14 residues in the CDR3. Trimming cost V 6 bases and J 14 bases, with 24 bases left between them.

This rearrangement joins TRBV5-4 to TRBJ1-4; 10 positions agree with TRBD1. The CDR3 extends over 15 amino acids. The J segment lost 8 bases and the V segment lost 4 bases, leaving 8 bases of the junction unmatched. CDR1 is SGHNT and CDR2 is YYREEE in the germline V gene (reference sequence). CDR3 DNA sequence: TGTGCCAGCAGCACCAACCGGGACAGGGGCGAAAAACTGTTTTTT. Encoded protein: CASSTNRDRGEKLFF.

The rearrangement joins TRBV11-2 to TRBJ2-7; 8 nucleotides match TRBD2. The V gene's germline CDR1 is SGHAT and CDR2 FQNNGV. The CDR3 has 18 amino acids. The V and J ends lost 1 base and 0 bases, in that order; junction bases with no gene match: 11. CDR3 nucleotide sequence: TGTGCCAGCAGCTTAGTGACGGGAGGGGATTCTTTCTCCTACGAGCAGTACTTC. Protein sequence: CASSLVTGGDSFSYEQYF.

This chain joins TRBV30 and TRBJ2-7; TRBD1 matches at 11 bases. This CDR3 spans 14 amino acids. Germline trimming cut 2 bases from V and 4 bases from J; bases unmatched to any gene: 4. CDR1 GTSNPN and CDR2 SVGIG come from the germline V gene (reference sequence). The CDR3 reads CAWSRTGGSYEQYF. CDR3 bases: TGTGCCTGGAGTCGGACAGGGGGCAGTTACGAGCAGTACTTC.

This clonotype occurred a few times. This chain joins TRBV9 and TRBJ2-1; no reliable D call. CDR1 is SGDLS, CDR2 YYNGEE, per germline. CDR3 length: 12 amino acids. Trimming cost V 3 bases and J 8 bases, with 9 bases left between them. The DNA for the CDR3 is TGTGCCAGCAGCGCTTCTAGTGATGAGCAGTTCTTC. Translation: CASSASSDEQFF.

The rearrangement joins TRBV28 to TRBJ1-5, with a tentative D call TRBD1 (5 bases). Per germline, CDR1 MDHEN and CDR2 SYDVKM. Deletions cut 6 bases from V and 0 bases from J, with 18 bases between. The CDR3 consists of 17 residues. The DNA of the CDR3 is TGTGCCAGCAGGACGGGGGGGTCGGCCTATAGCAATCAGCCCCAGCATTTT. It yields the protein CASRTGGSAYSNQPQHF.